By proportion, the clone carrying this T cell receptor beta chain is medium-sized. The antigen remains unidentified. The data belong to a study of spatial heterogeneity in lung cancer. As for the study in general: Alpha-chain detections were consistently fewer than beta-chain detections among the sequences.

Each molecule of TCR cDNA was tagged with one unique molecular identifier. TCRdb reanalysed the 5' RACE reads using MiXCR and keeps one entry per CDR3 protein. This repertoire shows over 3,000 distinct CDR3 sequences, 6.5% to 9.5% found once; its top ten account for about 10%. Study-wide results and limits: Coverage was estimated at around 7% of tumor T cells for alpha chains and about 13% for beta chains. How many expanded intratumoral alpha and beta TCRs were present tracked the tumor mutation count, which was a count of nonsynonymous mutations.

The time point denotes: sample taken at primary tumor resection. This sequence was found in a male donor with early-stage non-small cell lung cancer. The input for sequencing was lung tumor tissue, taken at surgery.

The CDR3: CASSLDRTYEQYF. The CDR3 DNA is TGTGCCAGCAGCTTGGACCGTACCTACGAGCAGTACTTC. The chain employs TRBV5-6 and TRBJ2-7, with D unresolved. The germline CDR1 and CDR2 sequences are SGHDT and YYEEEE. The CDR3 runs 13 residues. Trimming took 0 bases from V and 2 from J, leaving 6 bases between them.